The 27 T cell receptor beta chains in this list originate from one sample, sequenced in a study of control samples from healthy donors and cancer patients. Some clones are missing from TCRdb's copy, which holds only in-frame ones; the method was immunoSEQ multiplex PCR. The table lists 350,000 to 450,000 clones, approximately 92% of them singletons, with around 6.8% in the top ten. The material sequenced was PBMCs. The receptors were sampled from a man between 40 and 49 years old with head and neck cancer.

The rearrangement uses TRBV29-1 and TRBJ2-7; possibly TRBD1 for D (6 bases). The CDR3 length is 12 residues. The V gene's germline CDR1 is SQVTM and CDR2 ANQGSEA. Trimming took off 0 bases at V and 3 bases at J, with 6 bases between the two ends. As DNA, the CDR3 is TGCAGCGTTGAAGAAGGGGGCTACGAGCAGTACTTC. Its protein product is CSVEEGGYEQYF.

The chain is built from TRBV27 and TRBJ1-5, with D maybe TRBD1 (6 bases). CDR3 length equals 13 residues. The V end was cut by 6 bases, the J end by 4 bases, with 10 bases between. Germline CDR1 and CDR2: MNHEY and SMNVEV (reference sequence). CDR3 loop: CASRTDRNQPQHF. CDR3 DNA sequence: TGTGCCAGCAGAACGGACAGAAATCAGCCCCAGCATTTT.

The chain links TRBV28 to TRBJ1-4; D gene uncertain. Trimming stripped 3 bases from V and 6 bases from J, with 11 bases between. Per the germline V gene, CDR1 is MDHEN and CDR2 is SYDVKM. This CDR3 region has 14 residues. The CDR3 is CASSLTSGYEKLFF. CDR3 in DNA: TGTGCCAGCAGTTTGACGTCAGGTTATGAAAAACTGTTTTTT.

The rearrangement uses TRBV19 and TRBJ1-5; TRBD1 agrees at 10 bases. Germline assignment: CDR1 LNHDA and CDR2 SQIVND (reference sequence). The length of the CDR3 is 16 residues. The V gene end was trimmed by 4 bases and the J gene end by 1 base; junction bases not matched to a gene: 4. CDR3 coding DNA: TGTGCCAGTAGTAACCGGGACAGGGGCAGCAATCAGCCCCAGCATTTT. Amino acid sequence: CASSNRDRGSNQPQHF.

This chain connects TRBV11-2 to TRBJ1-2; D is unresolved. The V gene lost 5 bases and the J gene lost 4 bases, with 8 bases spanning the gap. CDR1 is SGHAT and CDR2 is FQNNGV in the germline V gene. The CDR3 spans 12 residues. The CDR3 is CASSLQTYGYTF. The CDR3 nucleotides read TGTGCCAGCAGCCTCCAAACCTATGGCTACACCTTC.

V gene TRBV7-3 combines with J gene TRBJ2-1, with D perhaps matching TRBD2 (6 bases). This CDR3 comprises 15 residues. Trimming removed 2 bases from V and 1 base from J, with 9 bases in between. Per the germline V gene, CDR1 is SGHTA and CDR2 is FQGTGA. This CDR3 is CASSLGGISYNEQFF. Here the CDR3 DNA reads TGTGCCAGCAGCTTAGGGGGGATTTCCTACAATGAGCAGTTCTTC.

This clone was picked up one time. In DNA form, the CDR3 reads TGTGCCAGCAGCTCGAAGGAACAGGGGACCTGGTACGAGCAGTACTTC. It specifies CASSSKEQGTWYEQYF. The chain carries TRBV5-6 and TRBJ2-7, with 7 positions matching TRBD1. CDR3 length: 16 residues. V lost 3 bases to trimming and J lost 4 bases; unmatched junction nucleotides: 13. CDR1 and CDR2 from the germline V gene are SGHDT and YYEEEE. The full variable domain, rest sourced from reference TRBV5-6 and TRBJ2-7, is DAGVTQSPTHLIKTRGQQVTLRCSPKSGHDTVSWYQQALGQGPQFIFQYYEEEERQRGNFPDRFSGHQFPNYSSELNVNALLLGDSALYLCASSSKEQGTWYEQYFGPGTRLTVT.

The rearrangement uses TRBV19 and TRBJ1-6; D unresolved. The CDR3 length is 15 residues. V was clipped by 6 bases and J by 8 bases, with 17 bases between them. Germline-derived CDR1 and CDR2 are LNHDA and SQIVND (reference sequence). The CDR3 is CASRVDPNGDSPLHF. The CDR3 DNA reads TGTGCCAGTAGGGTGGACCCAAACGGGGATTCACCCCTCCACTTT.

The chain carries TRBV3-1 (or the pseudogene TRBV3-2) and TRBJ1-1; TRBD1 aligns across 10 bases. The CDR3 loop spans 18 amino acids. Germline values: CDR1 LGHDT, CDR2 YNNKEL (reference sequence). J was trimmed by 2 bases and V by 2 bases; bases with no gene match: 11. The CDR3 loop is CASSQITGTGAVNTEAFF. In DNA form, the CDR3 reads TGTGCCAGCAGCCAAATTACCGGGACAGGGGCCGTTAACACTGAAGCTTTCTTT.

In its sample, this clone was seen once. The chain has TRBV27 and TRBJ2-1; D is unresolved. In germline, CDR1 is MNHEY, CDR2 SMNVEV (reference sequence). This CDR3 is 12 amino acids long. V was trimmed by 6 bases and J by 9 bases, leaving 12 bases between them. Here the CDR3 reads CASSQPGVEQFF. The CDR3 DNA follows: TGTGCCAGCAGCCAACCCGGCGTTGAGCAGTTCTTC.

The rearrangement uses TRBV23-1 and TRBJ2-4; D not certain. TRBV23-1 is recorded as an ORF, its role being uncertain. V gave up 4 bases and J gave up 0 bases, with 10 bases separating them. The length of the CDR3 is 15 residues. DNA for the CDR3: TGCGCCAGCAGTCGGTATGGGCTAGCCAAAAACATTCAGTACTTC. It specifies CASSRYGLAKNIQYF.

V is TRBV19 and J is TRBJ1-1; D gene ambiguous. The CDR3 is made up of 17 amino acids. V was cut by 1 base and J by 0 bases, with 15 bases left in between. Germline CDR1 is LNHDA and CDR2 is SQIVND (reference sequence). The DNA of the CDR3 is TGTGCCAGTAGTATAGTTCAAGGGATGTACATGAACACTGAAGCTTTCTTT. It translates to CASSIVQGMYMNTEAFF.

V is TRBV10-3 and J is TRBJ2-7, with TRBD2 identical over 11 bases. Looked up from germline, CDR1 is ENHRY and CDR2 is SYGVKD. V dropped 0 bases and J dropped 4; count of bases not matched to a gene: 5. The CDR3 runs to 16 residues. The CDR3 region is CAISESSSGRTYEQYF. CDR3 DNA sequence: TGTGCCATCAGTGAGTCCTCTAGCGGGAGGACTTACGAGCAGTACTTC.

The V call is TRBV27, the J call TRBJ2-7, with TRBD1 identical over 10 bases. The CDR3 loop spans 14 amino acids. Trimming cost V 3 bases and J 7 bases; bases outside gene matches: 6. The germline V gene encodes CDR1 MNHEY and CDR2 SMNVEV (reference sequence). CDR3 DNA: TGTGCCAGCAGTTTGGGGACAGGGGCCCTGGAGCAGTACTTC. Its protein product is CASSLGTGALEQYF.

V and J are TRBV5-5 and TRBJ2-5; maybe TRBD1 (5 bases). V was cut by 2 bases and J by 2 bases, with 7 bases left in between. CDR3 length equals 13 residues. CDR1 SGHKS and CDR2 YYEKEE come from the germline V gene (reference sequence). The CDR3, as DNA: TGTGCCAGCAGCTTACGACAGCAAGAGACCCAGTACTTC. Encoded protein: CASSLRQQETQYF. The whole variable domain, filled in from reference TRBV5-5 and TRBJ2-5, reads DAGVTQSPTHLIKTRGQQVTLRCSPISGHKSVSWYQQVLGQGPQFIFQYYEKEERGRGNFPDRFSARQFPNYSSELNVNALLLGDSALYLCASSLRQQETQYFGPGTRLLVL.

The gene calls are TRBV6-2 or TRBV6-3 and TRBJ2-7, with unresolved D. The CDR3 loop spans 14 amino acids. Germline-derived CDR1 and CDR2 are MNHEY and SVGEGT. V was cut by 6 bases and J by 7 bases, with 19 bases left in between. The CDR3 loop is CASSNRPGWMEQYF. For the CDR3, the DNA is TGTGCCAGCAGCAATCGTCCTGGCTGGATGGAGCAGTACTTC.

The chain employs TRBV6-1 and TRBJ2-3, with D maybe TRBD2 (5 bases). Germline assignment: CDR1 MNHNS and CDR2 SASEGT. The CDR3 consists of 15 residues. Trimming stripped 1 base from V and 5 bases from J, with 13 bases between. CDR3 protein: CASSEGTRTGDTQYF. The DNA for the CDR3 is TGTGCCAGCAGTGAAGGAACTAGAACGGGAGATACGCAGTATTTT.

V is TRBV10-1 and J is TRBJ2-2, with TRBD2 as a possible D gene (5 bases). CDR3 length: 17 residues. V shed 0 bases and J shed 7 bases, with 18 bases lying between them. Germline CDR1 WNHNN, CDR2 SYGVQD (reference sequence). The CDR3 coding sequence is TGCGCCAGCAGTGAGTCGGGCAGAGGGAGCAATGTCGGGGAGCTGTTTTTT. It yields the protein CASSESGRGSNVGELFF.

The rearrangement uses TRBV24-1 and TRBJ2-1; the D is unclear. Looked up from germline, CDR1 is KGHDR and CDR2 is SFDVKD. The CDR3 runs to 12 residues. Trimming cost V 5 bases and J 8 bases, with 9 bases left between them. CDR3 DNA sequence: TGTGCCACCAGTGGCCTGGGTGATGAGCAGTTCTTC. Amino acid sequence: CATSGLGDEQFF.

The genes are TRBV4-3 and TRBJ2-7, with a possible D match to TRBD1 (6 bases). This CDR3 is built from 13 residues. Trimming shortened V by 1 base and J by 6 bases, and 10 bases separated the two germline ends. CDR1 and CDR2 from the germline V gene are LGHNA and YSLEER. This CDR3 is CASSQGRGIEQYF. CDR3 nucleotides: TGCGCCAGCAGCCAAGGTAGGGGGATCGAGCAGTACTTC.

The chain combines TRBV5-1 with TRBJ2-2; 8 bases line up with TRBD2. The CDR3 is 14 amino acids. From germline, CDR1 is SGHRS and CDR2 YFSETQ. V lost 5 bases and J lost 5; bases outside the gene matches: 5. In nucleotides, the CDR3 is TGCGCCAGCAGAGCGGGGGCTGAGACCGGGGAGCTGTTTTTT. Amino acids: CASRAGAETGELFF.

The chain recombines TRBV28 with TRBJ2-2; D gene uncertain. The germline V gene encodes CDR1 MDHEN and CDR2 SYDVKM. The CDR3 totals 20 residues. V dropped 1 base and J dropped 0 bases, with 21 bases sitting between them. The CDR3 loop reads CASSLSETPLELSNTGELFF. The CDR3 DNA reads as TGTGCCAGCAGTTTATCAGAGACACCACTCGAACTATCGAACACCGGGGAGCTGTTTTTT.

The rearrangement uses TRBV11-2 and TRBJ2-6; D remains ambiguous. CDR1 is SGHAT, CDR2 FQNNGV, per germline. The CDR3 runs 14 residues. V was pared by 4 bases and J by 4 bases, with 8 bases between. This CDR3 reads CASSSGVGANVLTF. The CDR3 bases are TGTGCCAGCAGCTCCGGCGTCGGGGCCAACGTCCTGACTTTC.

This clone occurred a few times. The rearrangement links TRBV12-3 or TRBV12-4 to TRBJ1-5, with D unresolved. Trimming left V 3 bases short and J 4 bases short, with 7 bases between. The CDR3 has 13 residues. Here the CDR3 reads CASSFEGNQPQHF. For the CDR3, the DNA is TGTGCCAGCAGTTTCGAGGGAAATCAGCCCCAGCATTTT.

The rearrangement links TRBV14 to TRBJ2-1, with a tentative D call TRBD1 (6 bases). The length of the CDR3 is 15 residues. Per the germline V gene, CDR1 is SGHDN and CDR2 is FVKESK. V lost 4 bases to trimming and J lost 3 bases, with 13 bases between them. The CDR3 sequence is CASSPGAANYNEQFF. CDR3 coding DNA: TGTGCCAGCAGCCCAGGGGCTGCGAACTACAATGAGCAGTTCTTC.

This chain joins TRBV4-1 and TRBJ1-5; maybe TRBD1 (6 bases). From germline, CDR1 is MGHRA and CDR2 YSYEKL. The CDR3 length is 16 residues. The ends were cut back, 5 bases at V and 5 bases at J, with 19 bases in the middle. The CDR3: CASSRIQGPTDQPQHF. The CDR3 bases are TGCGCCAGCAGCAGAATACAGGGACCTACGGATCAGCCCCAGCATTTT.

The genes are TRBV19 and TRBJ2-4, with TRBD2 matching 7 bases. The germline gives CDR1 LNHDA, CDR2 SQIVND (reference sequence). The CDR3 consists of 13 residues. V lost 4 bases to trimming and J lost 5 bases; unmatched junction nucleotides: 2. The chain's CDR3 is CASSRGRENIQYF. The CDR3 DNA sequence: TGTGCCAGTAGTAGGGGGAGGGAAAACATTCAGTACTTC.